The 18 T cell receptor beta chains below were found in one sample sequenced in a study of T cell repertoires in cytomegalovirus infection. No antigen has been identified for these receptors. MiXCR, applied by TCRdb to the reads, yields one record per CDR3 protein. Of 900,000 to 950,000 distinct CDR3 sequences in the sample, 31% were seen once. Specimen: cultured CD8+ T cells from PBMCs, collected from culture after CMV antigen stimulation. Receptors were obtained from a human donor in good health (CMV status not recorded). Some clones in this sample may be carry-over from other donors' samples.

This clonotype was recorded a few times. V usage is TRBV6-6 and J usage is TRBJ1-2; D gene unclear. This CDR3 contains 13 residues. Germline values: CDR1 MNHNY, CDR2 SVGAGI (reference sequence). With 6 bases removed from V and 8 bases from J, the gap between germline ends came to 16 bases. In nucleotides, the CDR3 is TGTGCCAGCAGGCCCGGGAACTCGGGAGGCTACACCTTC. This sequence encodes CASRPGNSGGYTF.

Only a few counts were recorded for this clonotype. The rearrangement joins TRBV7-9 to TRBJ2-5; 7 bases are a match to TRBD2. Trimming cost V 5 bases and J 3 bases; bases outside gene matches: 12. The CDR3 runs 16 residues. CDR1 SEHNR and CDR2 FQNEAQ come from the germline V gene (reference sequence). The CDR3 spells CASSGAEAGEEETQYF. CDR3 in DNA: TGTGCCAGCAGCGGAGCGGAGGCGGGGGAGGAAGAGACCCAGTACTTC. Supplemented by reference TRBV7-9 and TRBJ2-5, the full variable domain reads DTGVSQNPRHKITKRGQNVTFRCDPISEHNRLYWYRQTLGQGPEFLTYFQNEAQLEKSRLLSDRFSAERPKGSFSTLEIQRTEQGDSAMYLCASSGAEAGEEETQYFGPGTRLLVL.

This chain links TRBV20-1 with TRBJ1-1; D remains unclear. Per the germline V gene, CDR1 is DFQATT and CDR2 is SNEGSKA (reference sequence). The ends were cut back, 6 bases at V and 5 bases at J, with 13 bases in the middle. The CDR3 length is 12 residues. The CDR3 reads CSATSSETEAFF. The CDR3 coding sequence is TGCAGTGCCACCTCGTCGGAGACTGAAGCTTTCTTT.

This clonotype was counted a single time. The chain employs TRBV7-9 and TRBJ2-7; D uncertain. The CDR3 runs to 15 residues. The germline CDR1 and CDR2 sequences are SEHNR and FQNEAQ (reference sequence). The V end lost 5 bases, the J end lost 3 bases, and 17 bases lay between the germline ends. The CDR3: CASSGALESRYEQYF. Here the CDR3 DNA reads TGTGCCAGCAGCGGTGCGTTGGAAAGTCGCTACGAGCAGTACTTC.

V usage is TRBV13 and J usage is TRBJ2-1, with TRBD2 matching over 7 bases. The CDR3 extends over 15 amino acids. J lost 10 bases, V lost 0 bases, and 9 bases had no gene match. CDR1 and CDR2 (germline): PRHDT, FYEKMQ (reference sequence). CDR3 DNA: TGTGCCAGCAGCTTAGGCCGACTAGCCTTGGGGGAGCAGTTCTTC. Translation gives CASSLGRLALGEQFF.

This clonotype showed up just once. V usage is TRBV11-2 and J usage is TRBJ2-1; TRBD2 is a possible D gene (6 bases). V was shortened by 6 bases and J by 0 bases, with 18 bases between the two germline ends. The CDR3 runs 17 residues. The germline gives CDR1 SGHAT, CDR2 FQNNGV. DNA for the CDR3: TGTGCCAGCAGGGATGTGACCCTGGGGGGCTCCTACAATGAGCAGTTCTTC. It translates to CASRDVTLGGSYNEQFF.

V usage is TRBV7-8 and J usage is TRBJ1-1; tentative D call: TRBD1 (6 bases). Trimming removed 3 bases at V and 1 base at J, with 12 bases between. The germline CDR1 and CDR2 sequences are SGHVS and FQNEAQ. This CDR3 is 15 amino acids long. DNA of the CDR3: TGTGCCAGCAGCTTCGCTGGACAGACGAACACTGAAGCTTTCTTT. This translates into CASSFAGQTNTEAFF.

The chain combines TRBV19 with TRBJ1-1; weak D call: TRBD1 (6 bases). CDR3 length: 15 residues. CDR1 LNHDA and CDR2 SQIVND come from the germline V gene (reference sequence). Trimming pared 1 base from V and 3 bases from J, leaving 12 bases between. CDR3 residues: CASSIGTGLDTEAFF. In DNA, the CDR3 is TGTGCCAGTAGTATAGGTACAGGGTTGGACACTGAAGCTTTCTTT.

This sequence joins TRBV27 and TRBJ2-7; the match to TRBD2 covers 9 bases. The V and J ends lost 2 bases and 5 bases, in that order; junction bases with no gene match: 7. CDR1 is MNHEY, CDR2 SMNVEV, per germline (reference sequence). The CDR3 consists of 15 residues. The CDR3 region is CASSLLSGGINEQYF. The CDR3 region has the DNA TGTGCCAGCAGTTTACTAAGCGGGGGGATCAACGAGCAGTACTTC.

This chain links TRBV4-2 with TRBJ2-1; D is undetermined. Trimming shortened V by 1 base and J by 8 bases, and 9 bases separated the two germline ends. Germline assignment: CDR1 LGHNA and CDR2 YNFKEQ. This CDR3 contains 13 residues. This chain's CDR3 is CASSQGFGYEQFF. CDR3 in DNA: TGTGCCAGCAGCCAAGGCTTCGGATATGAGCAGTTCTTC.

The J gene is TRBJ2-1, the V gene TRBV19; D unresolved. Germline loops: CDR1 LNHDA, CDR2 SQIVND (reference sequence). Between the trimmed V and J ends, which lost 3 bases and 4 bases, there was a span of 13 bases. This CDR3 has 15 residues. DNA for the CDR3: TGTGCCAGTAGTATTGGCCAGCCAGGTTACAATGAGCAGTTCTTC. Translation gives CASSIGQPGYNEQFF.

Only a few counts were recorded for this clonotype. The V gene is TRBV15, the J gene TRBJ2-1, with D possibly matching TRBD2 (5 bases). V lost 5 bases, J lost 0 bases, and 11 bases lay in between. CDR3 length equals 15 residues. CDR1 and CDR2 (germline): LNHNV, YYDKDF (reference sequence). The chain's CDR3 is CATSDTGSSYNEQFF. The CDR3 bases are TGTGCCACCAGCGACACGGGATCCTCCTACAATGAGCAGTTCTTC.

The chain employs TRBV28 and TRBJ2-3; D is possibly TRBD1 or TRBD2 (6 bases each). The germline gives CDR1 MDHEN, CDR2 SYDVKM. The CDR3 contains 13 residues. Trimming took off 5 bases at V and 5 bases at J, with 11 bases between the two ends. In DNA form, the CDR3 reads TGTGCCAGCAGTCCGGGGGCCGGAGATACGCAGTATTTT. The encoded protein is CASSPGAGDTQYF.

The rearrangement uses TRBV4-2 and TRBJ2-5; 11 bases align to TRBD2. V trimming: 0 bases; J trimming: 2 bases; junction bases outside the gene matches: 5. The CDR3 consists of 17 residues. Germline V gives CDR1 LGHNA, CDR2 YNFKEQ. The CDR3 DNA is TGTGCCAGCAGCCAAGATTCTGCTAGCGGGGGGCAAGAGACCCAGTACTTC. Its translation is CASSQDSASGGQETQYF.

The chain has TRBV11-3 and TRBJ2-1; no clear D. The germline CDR1 and CDR2 sequences are SGHNT and YENEEA. The CDR3 is made up of 12 amino acids. With 4 bases removed from V and 8 bases from J, the gap between germline ends came to 9 bases. CDR3 in DNA: TGTGCCAGCAGCTCCAAACGCGATGAGCAGTTCTTC. As protein: CASSSKRDEQFF.

This clonotype was seen only a few times. The rearrangement links TRBV6-1 to TRBJ2-1, with 7 bases that match TRBD2. In germline, CDR1 is MNHNS, CDR2 SASEGT. Trimming cost V 7 bases and J 4 bases; bases outside gene matches: 10. The CDR3 has 15 residues. CDR3 nucleotides: TGTGCCAGCACCCCTAGCGGAAACTATTACAATGAGCAGTTCTTC. This encodes CASTPSGNYYNEQFF.

This clonotype turned up a few times. V and J are TRBV11-2 and TRBJ2-5; 8 bases agree with TRBD2. Unmatched junction bases numbered 7, after V lost 1 base and J lost 6 bases. The CDR3 contains 15 residues. Per the germline V gene, CDR1 is SGHAT and CDR2 is FQNNGV. As DNA, the CDR3 is TGTGCCAGCAGCTTAGGCGGGGGGTCCGCAAAGACCCAGTACTTC. Translation: CASSLGGGSAKTQYF.

This chain joins TRBV6-1 and TRBJ1-5; D may be TRBD1 (6 bases). V was shortened by 5 bases and J by 0 bases, with 20 bases between the two germline ends. Germline CDR1 is MNHNS and CDR2 is SASEGT. CDR3 length: 18 amino acids. The CDR3 bases are TGTGCCAGCAGTTCCCGGAGGTACAGGGATTATAGCAATCAGCCCCAGCATTTT. This gives the protein CASSSRRYRDYSNQPQHF.